The rows below give T cell receptor beta chains drawn from one sample of a study of blood T cells in healthy people across ages. Using its own MiXCR run on the 5' RACE reads, TCRdb lists one record per CDR3 protein. The table lists over 950,000 distinct CDR3 sequences, around 54% of them singletons. What was sequenced was blood. All receptors derive from a woman in her sixties or seventies in good health. Both conserved end residues are part of each CDR3. D genes are given only for firm matches. The size entry is marked missing in some rows and otherwise reads once, few, many or a size class.

>TRBJ2-7|TRBD1|TRBV12-3/TRBV12-4|few
TGTGCCAGCAGTTCACCAGGGGGTCTGCCGTACTTC
CASSSPGGLPYF
>TRBJ2-5|TRBD2|TRBV5-4|NA
TGTGCCAGCAGAAAAGTTACTAGCGGGAGCCTAGGGACCCAGTACTTC
CASRKVTSGSLGTQYF
>TRBJ2-4|NA|TRBV29-1|NA
TGCAGCGTTGAAGATCGGGGAGGGAGGGGGCGAGTCAAAAACATTCAGTACTTC
CSVEDRGGRGRVKNIQYF
>TRBJ2-1|NA|TRBV12-3/TRBV12-4|NA
TGTGCCAGCAGTTGGACCTTGAACTACAATGTGCAGTTCTTC
CASSWTLNYNVQFF
>TRBJ2-4|NA|TRBV7-9|many
TGTGCCAGCAGCACGCCTCTGACAGGGGAAGGCGGGAGCAGAAACATTCAGTACTTC
CASSTPLTGEGGSRNIQYF
>TRBJ2-1|NA|TRBV30|NA
TGTGCCTGGAGTGTAGAACGCTCCTACAATGAGCAGTTCTTC
CAWSVERSYNEQFF
>TRBJ2-1|NA|TRBV5-1|NA
TGCGCCAGCAGCTTGAGGCAGGGTTTGGGAGCGAGACCCAATGAGCAGTTCTTC
CASSLRQGLGARPNEQFF
>TRBJ2-2|NA|TRBV30|NA
TGTGCCTGGAGTGTACTGCTGAACACCGGGGAGCTGTTTTTT
CAWSVLLNTGELFF
>TRBJ2-7|NA|TRBV29-1|few
TGCAGCGTTGCGGGCGGGCCCTACGAGCAGTACTTC
CSVAGGPYEQYF
>TRBJ1-6|TRBD1|TRBV5-1|few
TGCGCCAGCAGCTTGGGTGGCAGGGGGTTGACGCCCCTCCACTTT
CASSLGGRGLTPLHF
>TRBJ2-1|TRBD1|TRBV28|once
TGTGCCAGCAGGGAGGGGACAGGGCAATACAATGAGCAGCACTTC
CASREGTGQYNEQHF
>TRBJ1-1|NA|TRBV20-1|NA
TGCAGTGCTAGGACGAGTAAAAACACTGAAGCTTTCTTT
CSARTSKNTEAFF
>TRBJ2-1|NA|TRBV6-2/TRBV6-3|NA
TGTGCCAGCAGTCTTAACACGTACAATGAGCAGTTCTTC
CASSLNTYNEQFF
>TRBJ1-2|NA|TRBV4-3|NA
TGCGCCAGCAGCCAAGATCTCGGCAGGCGAAATGGCTACACCTTC
CASSQDLGRRNGYTF
>TRBJ2-3|NA|TRBV4-2|few
TGTGCCAGCAGCCAACTACTACAGACAGGGACTCGAGATACGCAGTATTTT
CASSQLLQTGTRDTQYF